Each of the 17 T cell receptor beta chains below was sequenced from the same sample in a study of spatial heterogeneity in lung cancer. The time point was: sample taken at primary tumor resection. A single record per CDR3 protein comes from TCRdb applying MiXCR to the 5' RACE reads. The table lists roughly 2,400 distinct CDR3 sequences, 15% of them singletons, with approximately 25% in the top ten. This material consisted of normal lung tissue next to the tumor, taken at surgery. Receptors were obtained from a male donor with early-stage non-small cell lung cancer.

The genes are TRBV5-4 and TRBJ2-4, with D perhaps TRBD2 (7 bases). CDR3 size: 17 residues. Germline CDR1 reads SGHNT; CDR2 reads YYREEE (reference sequence). V dropped 4 bases and J dropped 6 bases, with 23 bases sitting between them. The CDR3 here is CASSPGGGSGVGNIQYF. In DNA, the CDR3 is TGTGCCAGCAGCCCCGGGGGCGGGAGCGGAGTAGGAAACATTCAGTACTTC.

By proportion, this clonotype is medium-sized. The J gene is TRBJ2-2, the V gene TRBV6-6; possibly TRBD2 for D (5 bases). This CDR3 contains 15 residues. Looked up from germline, CDR1 is MNHNY and CDR2 is SVGAGI (reference sequence). V was clipped by 0 bases and J by 7 bases, with 12 bases between them. The CDR3 DNA sequence: TGTGCCAGCAGTTACTCGAGCAGCGGAGGCGGGGAGCTGTTTTTT. Translation: CASSYSSSGGGELFF.

The chain is built from TRBV5-1 and TRBJ2-7, with 7 bases fitting TRBD2. This CDR3 is 14 amino acids long. After removal of 1 base from V and 5 bases from J, the junction contained 6 bases not matched to a gene. CDR1 is SGHRS, CDR2 YFSETQ, per germline. This CDR3 reads CASSLSGKLDEQYF. CDR3 sequence (DNA): TGCGCCAGCAGCTTGAGCGGGAAACTCGACGAGCAGTACTTC.

In this sample, this clonotype turned up many times. The rearrangement joins TRBV5-4 to TRBJ1-4; D is perhaps TRBD1 (6 bases). The length of the CDR3 is 14 residues. V was trimmed by 4 bases and J by 4 bases, leaving 11 bases between them. Per the germline V gene, CDR1 is SGHNT and CDR2 is YYREEE (reference sequence). The CDR3 is CASSAGQNNEKLFF. The CDR3 nucleotides read TGTGCCAGCAGCGCCGGACAGAATAATGAAAAACTGTTTTTT.

The J gene is TRBJ2-2, the V gene TRBV18; 7 nucleotides agree with TRBD1. This CDR3 region has 15 residues. V gave up 3 bases and J gave up 2 bases; unmatched junction bases: 3. Germline V gives CDR1 KGHSH, CDR2 LQKENI. The DNA for the CDR3 is TGTGCCAGCTCACCGACAGGGAAAAACACCGGGGAGCTGTTTTTT. This sequence encodes CASSPTGKNTGELFF.

By share of the sample, this clonotype is medium-sized. V and J are TRBV27 and TRBJ2-2, with TRBD2 identical over 7 bases. Germline CDR1 reads MNHEY; CDR2 reads SMNVEV (reference sequence). The CDR3 loop spans 16 amino acids. J was trimmed by 2 bases and V by 0 bases; bases with no gene match: 3. The CDR3 region has the DNA TGTGCCAGCAGTTTATCCCCTAGCGGCAACACCGGGGAGCTGTTTTTT. It specifies CASSLSPSGNTGELFF.

Written as DNA, the CDR3 is TGTGCCAGCAGCCTAAGAGATAATTCACCCCTCCACTTT. Its translation is CASSLRDNSPLHF. This chain uses TRBV7-9 with TRBJ1-6, with D uncertain. The V gene's germline CDR1 is SEHNR and CDR2 FQNEAQ (reference sequence). CDR3 size: 13 residues. V was clipped by 5 bases and J by 5 bases, with 7 bases between them.

This clonotype is medium-sized (0.01 to 0.1%) in the sample. The chain combines TRBV28 with TRBJ2-5; 10 bases agree with TRBD1. CDR1 MDHEN and CDR2 SYDVKM come from the germline V gene. V was pared by 6 bases and J by 4 bases, with 5 bases of the junction left unmatched. The length of the CDR3 is 14 residues. CDR3 in DNA: TGTGCCAGCAGACTGACAGGGGGCTTAGAGACCCAGTACTTC. This gives the protein CASRLTGGLETQYF.

This clonotype was observed a few times. V and J are TRBV20-1 and TRBJ2-2; the match to TRBD1 covers 7 bases. The CDR3 is 14 residues long. CDR1 is DFQATT, CDR2 SNEGSKA, per germline (reference sequence). V dropped 3 bases and J dropped 1; count of bases not matched to a gene: 2. The CDR3 DNA sequence: TGCAGTGCTAGTGGGGACAGGAACACCGGGGAGCTGTTTTTT. Amino acids: CSASGDRNTGELFF.

This chain uses TRBV7-2 with TRBJ2-5, with 8 bases matching TRBD2. The CDR3 sequence is 17 residues long. With V trimmed by 6 bases and J by 4 bases, 16 bases remained unmatched. Germline V CDR1 and CDR2: SGHTA, FQGNSA. The CDR3 coding sequence is TGTGCCAGCAGTTATTGGGGAGCGGGAGTCAAGGGAGAGACCCAGTACTTC. Translating gives CASSYWGAGVKGETQYF.

This clonotype is medium-sized by share. The rearrangement joins TRBV11-2 to TRBJ2-6; 9 nucleotides align to TRBD1. The CDR3 has 18 amino acids. With V trimmed by 5 bases and J by 0 bases, 8 bases remained unmatched. Germline V gives CDR1 SGHAT, CDR2 FQNNGV. The CDR3 DNA follows: TGTGCCAGCAGCCTGGGACAGGGCAACCCCTCTGGGGCCAACGTCCTGACTTTC. Protein: CASSLGQGNPSGANVLTF.

This clonotype was counted only a few times. The rearrangement links TRBV20-1 to TRBJ2-5, with D tentatively TRBD1 (5 bases). V shed 1 base and J shed 4 bases, with 7 bases lying between them. The germline gives CDR1 DFQATT, CDR2 SNEGSKA (reference sequence). The CDR3 contains 12 residues. The CDR3 sequence: CSARGGGETQYF. CDR3 in DNA: TGCAGTGCTAGAGGGGGCGGAGAGACCCAGTACTTC.

A few counts support this clonotype. This chain uses TRBV5-1 with TRBJ2-7; 13 nucleotides match TRBD2. Unmatched junction bases numbered 7, after V lost 4 bases and J lost 3 bases. Germline V lookup: CDR1 SGHRS, CDR2 YFSETQ. This CDR3 region has 16 residues. For the CDR3, the DNA is TGCGCCAGCAGCGCAGGGACTAGCGGGGATATCTACGAGCAGTACTTC. This codes for CASSAGTSGDIYEQYF. The whole variable domain, filled in from reference TRBV5-1 and TRBJ2-7, reads KAGVTQTPRYLIKTRGQQVTLSCSPISGHRSVSWYQQTPGQGLQFLFEYFSETQRNKGNFPGRFSGRQFSNSRSEMNVSTLELGDSALYLCASSAGTSGDIYEQYFGPGTRLTVT.

This clonotype is classed as medium-sized. The gene calls are TRBV7-9 and TRBJ2-1, with 10 bases matching TRBD1. The germline CDR1 and CDR2 sequences are SEHNR and FQNEAQ (reference sequence). With 5 bases clipped from V and 8 bases from J, the junction kept 9 bases outside the gene matches. The length of the CDR3 is 15 residues. CDR3 sequence reads: CASSLGQGRSDEQFF. The CDR3 DNA is TGTGCCAGCAGCCTGGGACAGGGGCGCTCGGATGAGCAGTTCTTC.

The rearrangement uses TRBV6-1 and TRBJ1-4; D call uncertain. V lost 7 bases and J 2 bases, leaving 8 bases between the germline ends. The CDR3 is 13 amino acids. Germline lookup yields CDR1 MNHNS and CDR2 SASEGT. The CDR3 region has the DNA TGTGCCAGCAACCTCATGACTAATGAAAAACTGTTTTTT. Amino acids: CASNLMTNEKLFF.

This clonotype was seen at least ten times. This chain joins TRBV5-1 and TRBJ2-3, with a weak D call TRBD2 (6 bases). The length of the CDR3 is 14 residues. Trimming removed 4 bases at V and 2 bases at J, with 11 bases between. The V gene's germline CDR1 is SGHRS and CDR2 YFSETQ. The CDR3 region is CASSQGLVTDTQYF. Written as DNA, the CDR3 is TGCGCCAGCAGCCAGGGACTTGTCACAGATACGCAGTATTTT. Full variable domain (missing parts from reference TRBV5-1 and TRBJ2-3): KAGVTQTPRYLIKTRGQQVTLSCSPISGHRSVSWYQQTPGQGLQFLFEYFSETQRNKGNFPGRFSGRQFSNSRSEMNVSTLELGDSALYLCASSQGLVTDTQYFGPGTRLTVL.

By share, this clonotype counts as medium-sized. The chain uses TRBV6-2 or TRBV6-3 and TRBJ2-5, with TRBD1 matching 7 bases. CDR1 is MNHEY and CDR2 is SVGEGT in the germline V gene. The CDR3 is 12 residues long. With V trimmed by 8 bases and J by 5 bases, 5 bases remained unmatched. CDR3 in DNA: TGTGCCAGCTTGACAGGGTCGGAGACCCAGTACTTC. Protein: CASLTGSETQYF.